This T cell receptor beta chain emerged from a study of blood T cell repertoires in COVID-19. Repertoires were generated with immunoSEQ multiplex PCR, while TCRdb's copy carries only in-frame clones and drops some. The sample includes about 41,000 clones, approximately 80% seen only once; the top ten take 2.6%. This sequence was found in a woman in her sixties or seventies with acute or convalescent COVID-19. Sequenced: peripheral blood.

The CDR3 loop is CASSSHRGEDTIYF. CDR3 nucleotide sequence: TGTGCCAGCAGCTCCCACAGGGGTGAGGACACCATATATTTT. The V and J genes are TRBV7-8 and TRBJ1-3, with 7 bases fitting TRBD1. The CDR3 sequence is 14 residues long. V shed 4 bases, J shed 8 bases, and the junction held 8 bases outside the gene matches. Germline lookup yields CDR1 SGHVS and CDR2 FQNEAQ.